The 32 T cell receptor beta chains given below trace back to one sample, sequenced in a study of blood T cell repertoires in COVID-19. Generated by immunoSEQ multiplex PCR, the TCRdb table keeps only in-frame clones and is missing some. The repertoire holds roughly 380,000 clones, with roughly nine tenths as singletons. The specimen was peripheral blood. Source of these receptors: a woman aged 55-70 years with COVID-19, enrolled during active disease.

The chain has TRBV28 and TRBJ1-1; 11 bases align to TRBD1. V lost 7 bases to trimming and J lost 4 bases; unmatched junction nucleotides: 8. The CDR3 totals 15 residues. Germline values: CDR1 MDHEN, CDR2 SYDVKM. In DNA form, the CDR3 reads TGTGCCAGCATTGAAGCCGGGACAGGGGGCACTGAAGCTTTCTTT. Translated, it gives CASIEAGTGGTEAFF.

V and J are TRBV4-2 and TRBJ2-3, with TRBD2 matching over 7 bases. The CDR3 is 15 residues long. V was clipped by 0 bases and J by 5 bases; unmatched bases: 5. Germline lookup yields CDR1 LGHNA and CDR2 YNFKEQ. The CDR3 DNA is TGTGCCAGCAGCCAAGATGGCGGGGGAAAAGATACGCAGTATTTT. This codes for CASSQDGGGKDTQYF.

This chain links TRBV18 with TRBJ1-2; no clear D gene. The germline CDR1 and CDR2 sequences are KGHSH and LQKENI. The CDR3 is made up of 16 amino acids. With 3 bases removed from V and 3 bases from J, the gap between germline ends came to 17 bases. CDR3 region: CASSPGMQRPHYGYTF. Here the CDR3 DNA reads TGTGCCAGCTCACCCGGGATGCAGCGACCGCACTATGGCTACACCTTC.

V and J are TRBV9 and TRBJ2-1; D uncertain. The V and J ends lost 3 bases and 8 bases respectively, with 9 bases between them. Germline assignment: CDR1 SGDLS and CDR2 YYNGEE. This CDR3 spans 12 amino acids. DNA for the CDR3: TGTGCCAGCAGCGGCAGGCAGCATGAGCAGTTCTTC. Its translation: CASSGRQHEQFF.

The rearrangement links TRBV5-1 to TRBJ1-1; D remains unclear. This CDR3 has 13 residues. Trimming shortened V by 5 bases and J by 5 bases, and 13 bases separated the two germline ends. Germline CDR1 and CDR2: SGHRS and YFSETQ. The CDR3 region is CASSGDSRTEAFF. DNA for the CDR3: TGCGCCAGCAGTGGAGACTCTAGGACTGAAGCTTTCTTT.

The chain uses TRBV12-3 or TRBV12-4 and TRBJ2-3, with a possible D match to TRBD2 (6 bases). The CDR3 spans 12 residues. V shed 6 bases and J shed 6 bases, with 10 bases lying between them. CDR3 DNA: TGTGCCAGCAGCTGGGGGACTGATACGCAGTATTTT. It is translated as CASSWGTDTQYF.

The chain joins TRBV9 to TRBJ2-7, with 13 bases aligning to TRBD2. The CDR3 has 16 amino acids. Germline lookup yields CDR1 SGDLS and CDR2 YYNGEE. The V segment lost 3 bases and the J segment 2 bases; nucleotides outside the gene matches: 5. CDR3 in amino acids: CASSATSGGYTYEQYF. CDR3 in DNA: TGTGCCAGCAGCGCGACTAGCGGGGGGTATACCTACGAGCAGTACTTC.

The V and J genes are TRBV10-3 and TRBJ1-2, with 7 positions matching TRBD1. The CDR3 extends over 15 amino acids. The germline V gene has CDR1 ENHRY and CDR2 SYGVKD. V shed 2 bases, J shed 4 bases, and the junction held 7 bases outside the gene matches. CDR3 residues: CAISEVTGSPYGYTF. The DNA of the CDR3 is TGTGCCATCAGTGAGGTGACAGGGAGTCCCTATGGCTACACCTTC.

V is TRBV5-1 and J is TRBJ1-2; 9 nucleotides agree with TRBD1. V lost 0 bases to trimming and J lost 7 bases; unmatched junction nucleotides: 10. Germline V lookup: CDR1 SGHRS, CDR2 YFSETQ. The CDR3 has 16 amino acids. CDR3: CASSLEGTGYGGGYTF. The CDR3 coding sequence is TGCGCCAGCAGCTTGGAGGGGACAGGGTACGGGGGTGGCTACACCTTC.

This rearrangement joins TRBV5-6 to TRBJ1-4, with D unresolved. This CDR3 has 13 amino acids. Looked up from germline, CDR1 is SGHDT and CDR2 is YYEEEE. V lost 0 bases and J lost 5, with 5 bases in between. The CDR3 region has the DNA TGTGCCAGCAGCTTGGTTAGAAATGAAAAACTGTTTTTT. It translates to CASSLVRNEKLFF.

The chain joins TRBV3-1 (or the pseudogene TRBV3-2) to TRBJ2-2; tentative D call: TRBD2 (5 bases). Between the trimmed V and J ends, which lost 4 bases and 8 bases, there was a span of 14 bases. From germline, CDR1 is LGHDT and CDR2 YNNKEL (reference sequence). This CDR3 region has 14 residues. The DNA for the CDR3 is TGTGCCAGCAGCCCCCACGGGGTGCCAGGGGAGCTGTTTTTT. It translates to CASSPHGVPGELFF.

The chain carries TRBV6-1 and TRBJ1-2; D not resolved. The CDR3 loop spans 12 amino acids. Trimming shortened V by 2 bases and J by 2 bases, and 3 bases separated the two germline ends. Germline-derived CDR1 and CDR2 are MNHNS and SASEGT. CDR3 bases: TGTGCCAGCAGTGAACGGAACTATGGCTACACCTTC. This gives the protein CASSERNYGYTF.

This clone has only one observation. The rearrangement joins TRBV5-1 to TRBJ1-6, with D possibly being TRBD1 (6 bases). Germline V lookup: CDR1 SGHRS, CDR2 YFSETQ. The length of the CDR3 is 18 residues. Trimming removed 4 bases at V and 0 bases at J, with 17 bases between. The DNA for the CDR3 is TGCGCCAGCAGCATCTGGGACGGACAGAGCTCCTATAATTCACCCCTCCACTTT. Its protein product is CASSIWDGQSSYNSPLHF.

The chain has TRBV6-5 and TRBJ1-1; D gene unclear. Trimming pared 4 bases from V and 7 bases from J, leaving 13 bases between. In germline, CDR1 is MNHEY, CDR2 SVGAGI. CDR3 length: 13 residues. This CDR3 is CASSSLGRGEAFF. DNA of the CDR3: TGTGCCAGCAGTTCGCTTGGACGGGGTGAAGCTTTCTTT.

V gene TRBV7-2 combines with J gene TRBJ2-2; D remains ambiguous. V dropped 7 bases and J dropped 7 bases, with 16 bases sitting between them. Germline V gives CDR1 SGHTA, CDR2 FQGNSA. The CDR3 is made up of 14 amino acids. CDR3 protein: CASITERRGGELFF. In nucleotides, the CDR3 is TGTGCCAGCATCACTGAACGAAGAGGCGGGGAGCTGTTTTTT.

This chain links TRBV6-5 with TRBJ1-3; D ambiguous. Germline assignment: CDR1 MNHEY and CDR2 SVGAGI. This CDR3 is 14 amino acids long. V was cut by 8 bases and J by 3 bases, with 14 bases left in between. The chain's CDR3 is CASSRRESGNTIYF. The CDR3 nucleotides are TGTGCCAGCTCCAGACGGGAAAGTGGAAACACCATATATTTT.

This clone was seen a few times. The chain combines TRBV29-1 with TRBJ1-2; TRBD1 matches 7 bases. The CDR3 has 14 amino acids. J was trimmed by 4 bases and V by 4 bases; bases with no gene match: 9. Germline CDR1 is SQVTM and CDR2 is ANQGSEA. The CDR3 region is CSVGLGGRGYGYTF. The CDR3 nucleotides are TGCAGCGTTGGCCTAGGGGGCAGGGGCTATGGCTACACCTTC.

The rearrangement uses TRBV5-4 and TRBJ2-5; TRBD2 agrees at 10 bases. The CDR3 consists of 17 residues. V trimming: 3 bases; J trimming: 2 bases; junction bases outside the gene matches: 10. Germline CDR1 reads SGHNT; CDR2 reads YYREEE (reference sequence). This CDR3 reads CASSSGVVAGGQETQYF. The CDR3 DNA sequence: TGTGCCAGCAGCTCAGGGGTAGTAGCGGGGGGACAAGAGACCCAGTACTTC.

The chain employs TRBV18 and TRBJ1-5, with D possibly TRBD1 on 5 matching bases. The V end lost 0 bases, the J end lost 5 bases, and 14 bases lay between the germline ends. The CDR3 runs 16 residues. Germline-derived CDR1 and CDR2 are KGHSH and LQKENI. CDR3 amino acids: CASSPPGGQRYQPQHF. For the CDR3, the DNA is TGTGCCAGCTCACCACCCGGGGGTCAGCGTTATCAGCCCCAGCATTTT.

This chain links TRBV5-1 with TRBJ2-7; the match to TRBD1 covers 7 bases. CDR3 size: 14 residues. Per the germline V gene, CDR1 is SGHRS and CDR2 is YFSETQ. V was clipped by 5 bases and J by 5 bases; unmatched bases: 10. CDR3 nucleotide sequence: TGCGCCAGCAGTTTAAACAGGGGTGTCGACGAGCAGTACTTC. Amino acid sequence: CASSLNRGVDEQYF.

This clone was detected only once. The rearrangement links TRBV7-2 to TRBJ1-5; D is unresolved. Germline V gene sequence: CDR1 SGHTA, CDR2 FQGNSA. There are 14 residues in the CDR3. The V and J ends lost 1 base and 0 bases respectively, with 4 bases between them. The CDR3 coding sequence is TGTGCCAGCAGCTTAGAATATAGCAATCAGCCCCAGCATTTT. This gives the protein CASSLEYSNQPQHF.

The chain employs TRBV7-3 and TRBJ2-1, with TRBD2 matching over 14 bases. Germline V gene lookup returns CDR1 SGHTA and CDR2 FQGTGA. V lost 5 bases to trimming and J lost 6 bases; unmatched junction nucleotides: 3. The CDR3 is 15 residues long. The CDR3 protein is CASSQTSGGVNEQFF. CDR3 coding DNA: TGTGCCAGCAGCCAGACTAGCGGGGGGGTCAATGAGCAGTTCTTC.

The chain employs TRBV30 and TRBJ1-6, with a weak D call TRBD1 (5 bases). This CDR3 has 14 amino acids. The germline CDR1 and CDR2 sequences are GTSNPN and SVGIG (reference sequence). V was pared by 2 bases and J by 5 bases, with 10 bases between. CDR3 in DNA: TGTGCCTGGAGTACTCAGGGAAATAATTCACCCCTCCACTTT. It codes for CAWSTQGNNSPLHF.

The CDR3 reads CASSRLGTEAFF. In DNA form, the CDR3 reads TGTGCCAGCAGTCGTCTAGGCACTGAAGCTTTCTTT. The chain uses TRBV2 and TRBJ1-1, with D unresolved. Trimming removed 5 bases from V and 4 bases from J, with 8 bases in between. The CDR3 spans 12 residues. Per the germline V gene, CDR1 is SNHLY and CDR2 is FYNNEI.

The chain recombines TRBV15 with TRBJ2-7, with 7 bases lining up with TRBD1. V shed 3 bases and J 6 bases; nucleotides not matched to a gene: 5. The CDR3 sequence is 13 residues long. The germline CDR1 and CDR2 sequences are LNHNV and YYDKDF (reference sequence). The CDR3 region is CATSRGQIGEQYF. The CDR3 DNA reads TGTGCCACCAGCAGGGGACAGATCGGCGAGCAGTACTTC.

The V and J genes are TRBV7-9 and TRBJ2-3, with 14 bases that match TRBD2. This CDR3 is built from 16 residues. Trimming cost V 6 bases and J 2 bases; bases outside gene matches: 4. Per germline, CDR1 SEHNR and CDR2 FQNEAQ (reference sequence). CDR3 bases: TGTGCCAGCAGTTCGGGACTAGCGGGGGCCACAGATACGCAGTATTTT. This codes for CASSSGLAGATDTQYF.

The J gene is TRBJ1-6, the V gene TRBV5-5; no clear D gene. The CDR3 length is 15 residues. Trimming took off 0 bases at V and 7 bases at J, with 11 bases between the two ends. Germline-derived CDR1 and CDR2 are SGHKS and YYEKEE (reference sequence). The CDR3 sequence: CASSLDLPRNSPLHF. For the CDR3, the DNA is TGTGCCAGCAGCTTGGACTTACCGAGGAATTCACCCCTCCACTTT. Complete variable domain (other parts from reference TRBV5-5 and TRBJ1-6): DAGVTQSPTHLIKTRGQQVTLRCSPISGHKSVSWYQQVLGQGPQFIFQYYEKEERGRGNFPDRFSARQFPNYSSELNVNALLLGDSALYLCASSLDLPRNSPLHFGNGTRLTVT.

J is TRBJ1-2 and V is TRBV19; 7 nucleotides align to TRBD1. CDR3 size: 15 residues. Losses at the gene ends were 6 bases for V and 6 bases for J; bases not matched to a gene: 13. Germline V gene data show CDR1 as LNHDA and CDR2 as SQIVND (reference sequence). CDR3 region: CASRISAGQRNGYTF. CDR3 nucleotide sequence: TGTGCCAGTAGAATCAGTGCGGGACAGCGGAATGGCTACACCTTC.

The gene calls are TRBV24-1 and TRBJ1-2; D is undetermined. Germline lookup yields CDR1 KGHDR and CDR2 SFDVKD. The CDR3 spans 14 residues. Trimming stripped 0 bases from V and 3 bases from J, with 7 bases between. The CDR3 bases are TGTGCCACCAGTGATTTGGCGTTCGACTATGGCTACACCTTC. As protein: CATSDLAFDYGYTF.

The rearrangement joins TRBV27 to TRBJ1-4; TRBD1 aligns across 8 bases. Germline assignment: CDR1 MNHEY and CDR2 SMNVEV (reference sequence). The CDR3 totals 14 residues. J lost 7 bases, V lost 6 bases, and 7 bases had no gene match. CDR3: CASSRNRGVEKLFF. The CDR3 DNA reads TGTGCCAGCAGCCGGAACAGGGGGGTTGAAAAACTGTTTTTT.

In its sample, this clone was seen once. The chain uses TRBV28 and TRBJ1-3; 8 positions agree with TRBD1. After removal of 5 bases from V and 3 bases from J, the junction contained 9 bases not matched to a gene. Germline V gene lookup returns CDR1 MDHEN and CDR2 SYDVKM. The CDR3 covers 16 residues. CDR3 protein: CASSQAGGAFGNTIYF. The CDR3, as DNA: TGTGCCAGCAGTCAGGCAGGGGGCGCCTTTGGAAACACCATATATTTT.

The CDR3 coding sequence is TGTGCCAGTAGTAAAGGGACTAGCTTCTCAGATACGCAGTATTTT. Protein sequence: CASSKGTSFSDTQYF. The chain is built from TRBV19 and TRBJ2-3; 9 bases agree with TRBD2. V trimming: 4 bases; J trimming: 4 bases; junction bases outside the gene matches: 6. Germline CDR1 reads LNHDA; CDR2 reads SQIVND (reference sequence). The CDR3 consists of 15 residues.